A single sample is the source of the 18 T cell receptor beta chains below, sequenced in a study of OX40 agonist ivuxolimab in advanced cancers. Here immunoSEQ multiplex PCR was the method, and the copy in TCRdb shows in-frame clones only, minus some. The data contain around 50,000 clones, around nine tenths of them singletons. Specimen: CD4+ or CD8+ T cells sorted from blood, collected in a trial of the OX40 agonist ivuxolimab. The receptor set was obtained from an adult with an advanced solid tumor such as melanoma, head and neck, liver or kidney cancer.

The rearrangement uses TRBV2 and TRBJ2-5; 8 nucleotides match TRBD1. The CDR3 consists of 14 residues. Germline V gives CDR1 SNHLY, CDR2 FYNNEI. V lost 7 bases and J lost 5; bases outside the gene matches: 9. Here the CDR3 reads CASIGQGAVETQYF. The CDR3 bases are TGTGCCAGCATAGGGCAGGGGGCGGTGGAGACCCAGTACTTC. The full variable domain, its missing parts supplied by reference TRBV2 and TRBJ2-5, is EPEVTQTPSHQVTQMGQEVILRCVPISNHLYFYWYRQILGQKVEFLVSFYNNEISEKSEIFDDQFSVERPDGSNFTLKIRSTKLEDSAMYFCASIGQGAVETQYFGPGTRLLVL.

The V call is TRBV11-3, the J call TRBJ2-5; 11 bases map to TRBD2. Trimming at V came to 5 bases and at J to 5 bases, leaving 10 bases not matched to a gene. Germline values: CDR1 SGHNT, CDR2 YENEEA. This CDR3 region has 16 residues. The chain's CDR3 is CASSRTGLAERETQYF. For the CDR3, the DNA is TGTGCCAGCAGCCGAACGGGACTAGCGGAGAGGGAGACCCAGTACTTC.

The chain employs TRBV27 and TRBJ2-1; TRBD2 agrees at 12 bases. With V trimmed by 3 bases and J by 6 bases, 6 bases remained unmatched. The CDR3 is 16 residues long. Germline assignment: CDR1 MNHEY and CDR2 SMNVEV (reference sequence). CDR3 loop: CASSFLGLAGPNEQFF. For the CDR3, the DNA is TGTGCCAGCAGTTTTCTCGGACTAGCGGGGCCCAATGAGCAGTTCTTC.

This clone was recorded once. The chain recombines TRBV4-2 with TRBJ1-5, with D possibly being TRBD1 (5 bases). This CDR3 is 16 amino acids long. Trimming stripped 3 bases from V and 0 bases from J, with 12 bases between. In germline, CDR1 is LGHNA, CDR2 YNFKEQ. The CDR3 protein is CASSQVGTDSNQPQHF. DNA for the CDR3: TGTGCCAGCAGCCAGGTGGGGACGGATAGCAATCAGCCCCAGCATTTT.

This clone was seen just once. The V call is TRBV27, the J call TRBJ1-1; no firm D call. This CDR3 is 15 amino acids long. The ends were cut back, 3 bases at V and 0 bases at J, with 11 bases in the middle. The germline gives CDR1 MNHEY, CDR2 SMNVEV (reference sequence). The CDR3 protein is CASSLHGSLNTEAFF. In DNA form, the CDR3 reads TGTGCCAGCAGTTTGCACGGAAGTTTGAACACTGAAGCTTTCTTT.

This clone was observed a few times. This chain uses TRBV27 with TRBJ1-2, with a weak D call TRBD1 (6 bases). The length of the CDR3 is 15 residues. The germline CDR1 and CDR2 sequences are MNHEY and SMNVEV (reference sequence). Trimming removed 5 bases at V and 0 bases at J, with 13 bases between. The CDR3 DNA reads as TGTGCCAGCAGTCCGATTCAGGGGACTAACTATGGCTACACCTTC. It codes for CASSPIQGTNYGYTF.

The V call is TRBV28, the J call TRBJ1-5; 7 positions agree with TRBD1. Germline V CDR1 and CDR2: MDHEN, SYDVKM. V shed 7 bases, J shed 1 base, and the junction held 10 bases outside the gene matches. This CDR3 has 16 residues. CDR3 bases: TGTGCCAGCACCGACCCCGACAGGGCCAGCAATCAGCCCCAGCATTTT. It is translated as CASTDPDRASNQPQHF.

The chain joins TRBV29-1 to TRBJ2-7; 9 bases align to TRBD1. The CDR3 loop spans 13 amino acids. The ends lost 6 bases at V and 3 bases at J; junction bases unmatched: 6. Looked up from germline, CDR1 is SQVTM and CDR2 is ANQGSEA. The CDR3 sequence is CSVRTGEVYEQYF. In DNA form, the CDR3 reads TGCAGCGTACGGACAGGGGAAGTCTACGAGCAGTACTTC.

There are a few counts of this clone. The genes are TRBV7-9 and TRBJ1-5; D call uncertain. The CDR3 has 15 residues. Germline-derived CDR1 and CDR2 are SEHNR and FQNEAQ (reference sequence). V shed 4 bases and J shed 9 bases, with 19 bases lying between them. The CDR3 protein is CASSSYLGGSGPQHF. The CDR3, as DNA: TGTGCCAGCAGCTCCTACTTGGGAGGGTCGGGGCCCCAGCATTTT.

The gene calls are TRBV9 and TRBJ2-1; TRBD2 agrees at 10 bases. The length of the CDR3 is 14 residues. CDR1 and CDR2 (germline): SGDLS, YYNGEE. The trim removed 3 bases at V and 8 bases at J, leaving 5 bases unmatched. The CDR3 coding sequence is TGTGCCAGCAGCGCATGGACTAGCGGAGATGAGCAGTTCTTC. Amino acids: CASSAWTSGDEQFF.

The chain employs TRBV2 and TRBJ2-5; 8 positions match TRBD1. V gave up 4 bases and J gave up 5 bases; unmatched junction bases: 6. CDR1 and CDR2 from the germline V gene are SNHLY and FYNNEI. The CDR3 has 14 amino acids. The CDR3 region is CASSAGTGGETQYF. In nucleotides, the CDR3 is TGTGCCAGCAGTGCCGGGACAGGCGGGGAGACCCAGTACTTC.

The chain carries TRBV5-6 and TRBJ2-1, with D perhaps TRBD2 (6 bases). This CDR3 spans 16 amino acids. Germline V gene lookup returns CDR1 SGHDT and CDR2 YYEEEE. The V end was cut by 0 bases, the J end by 3 bases, with 13 bases between. DNA of the CDR3: TGTGCCAGCAGCTTGGTCTCGGGAGTTCGCTACAATGAGCAGTTCTTC. It is translated as CASSLVSGVRYNEQFF. Together with reference TRBV5-6 and TRBJ2-1, the CDR3 gives the full variable domain: DAGVTQSPTHLIKTRGQQVTLRCSPKSGHDTVSWYQQALGQGPQFIFQYYEEEERQRGNFPDRFSGHQFPNYSSELNVNALLLGDSALYLCASSLVSGVRYNEQFFGPGTRLTVL.

V and J are TRBV9 and TRBJ2-7; no clear D. The ends were cut back, 3 bases at V and 3 bases at J, with 7 bases in the middle. Germline V gene sequence: CDR1 SGDLS, CDR2 YYNGEE. This CDR3 is built from 12 residues. The CDR3: CASSADGYEQYF. CDR3 in DNA: TGTGCCAGCAGCGCAGACGGCTACGAGCAGTACTTC.

This clone was observed a handful of times. The chain joins TRBV6-5 to TRBJ1-2; TRBD1 matches at 7 bases. Germline trimming cut 2 bases from V and 3 bases from J; bases unmatched to any gene: 0. Germline V gene lookup returns CDR1 MNHEY and CDR2 SVGAGI. The CDR3 extends over 13 amino acids. The DNA for the CDR3 is TGTGCCAGCAGTTACGGGACAGACTATGGCTACACCTTC. This translates into CASSYGTDYGYTF.

The V gene is TRBV29-1, the J gene TRBJ2-7; D may be TRBD2 (6 bases). The germline CDR1 and CDR2 sequences are SQVTM and ANQGSEA. The CDR3 has 14 residues. V lost 6 bases and J 4 bases, leaving 19 bases between the germline ends. Here the CDR3 reads CSVPAPSSDYEQYF. The CDR3 nucleotides read TGCAGCGTGCCCGCCCCTTCTAGCGATTACGAGCAGTACTTC.

The genes are TRBV19 and TRBJ2-6; D is unclear. Germline loops: CDR1 LNHDA, CDR2 SQIVND (reference sequence). With 8 bases removed from V and 1 base from J, the gap between germline ends came to 9 bases. CDR3 length: 14 amino acids. Written as DNA, the CDR3 is TGTGCCAGTGGGGTGGGGTCTGGGGCCAACGTCCTGACTTTC. Its protein product is CASGVGSGANVLTF.

The V and J genes are TRBV5-5 and TRBJ2-7; weak D call: TRBD1 (5 bases). Trimming left V 5 bases short and J 1 base short, with 13 bases between. This CDR3 is built from 14 residues. Per germline, CDR1 SGHKS and CDR2 YYEKEE (reference sequence). The CDR3 loop reads CASSIGSGSYEQYF. CDR3 DNA: TGTGCCAGCAGTATTGGATCAGGGTCCTACGAGCAGTACTTC. Full variable domain (remainder filled in from reference TRBV5-5 and TRBJ2-7): DAGVTQSPTHLIKTRGQQVTLRCSPISGHKSVSWYQQVLGQGPQFIFQYYEKEERGRGNFPDRFSARQFPNYSSELNVNALLLGDSALYLCASSIGSGSYEQYFGPGTRLTVT.

The chain carries TRBV19 and TRBJ1-1; no reliable D call. The V and J ends lost 10 bases and 1 base respectively, with 10 bases between them. The CDR3 is 12 residues long. CDR1 is LNHDA and CDR2 is SQIVND in the germline V gene (reference sequence). The CDR3 protein is CAIRVGNTEAFF. DNA of the CDR3: TGTGCCATCCGGGTTGGGAACACTGAAGCTTTCTTT.